The 17 T cell receptor beta chains in this list originate from one sample, sequenced in a study of T cell repertoires in cytomegalovirus infection. No antigens are known for them. TCRdb processed the reads anew with MiXCR; each CDR3 protein has one entry. The repertoire has 80,000 or so distinct CDR3 sequences, 20% to 30% of them found once; the top ten carry roughly 45%. This specimen was CD8+ T cells from cultured PBMCs, taken from culture after CMV antigen stimulation. The receptors originated from a human donor in good health (CMV status not recorded). Some clones in this sample may be carry-over from other donors' samples.

This clonotype was counted a few times. The chain combines TRBV28 with TRBJ2-7; 15 bases align to TRBD2. This CDR3 has 15 amino acids. Germline CDR1 reads MDHEN; CDR2 reads SYDVKM. J gave up 4 bases and V 4 bases, and 2 bases lay outside the gene matches. The CDR3 coding sequence is TGTGCCAGCAGTTCGGGACTAGCGGGAGGATACGAGCAGTACTTC. Its translation: CASSSGLAGGYEQYF.

The V call is TRBV24-1, the J call TRBJ2-2; D is unresolved. Per germline, CDR1 KGHDR and CDR2 SFDVKD. The CDR3 spans 14 residues. V lost 4 bases, J lost 2 bases, and 7 bases lay in between. In DNA, the CDR3 is TGTGCCACCAGTGAAAGAAGAAACACCGGGGAGCTGTTTTTT. Amino acids: CATSERRNTGELFF.

The rearrangement joins TRBV6-8 to TRBJ1-6, with a tentative D call TRBD1 (5 bases). V gave up 0 bases and J gave up 10 bases, with 10 bases separating them. This CDR3 contains 14 residues. Germline CDR1 is MNHGY and CDR2 is SAAAGT. As DNA, the CDR3 is TGTGCCAGCAGTTACTCGGACACCGGCTCACCCCTCCACTTT. Protein: CASSYSDTGSPLHF.

The chain uses TRBV20-1 and TRBJ2-7; TRBD2 agrees at 10 bases. The CDR3 is 14 amino acids. The trim removed 1 base at V and 1 base at J, leaving 1 base unmatched. Germline CDR1 and CDR2: DFQATT and SNEGSKA (reference sequence). The CDR3 DNA follows: TGCAGTGCTAGAGCACTAGCGGGATCCTACGAGCAGTACTTC. Protein sequence: CSARALAGSYEQYF.

In this sample, this clonotype turned up a few times. The V call is TRBV28, the J call TRBJ1-5; 10 bases align to TRBD1. CDR1 MDHEN and CDR2 SYDVKM come from the germline V gene. V lost 8 bases and J lost 3; bases outside the gene matches: 10. The CDR3 length is 16 residues. In nucleotides, the CDR3 is TGTGCCAGCCTTTTAGGGGGACAGGGGATCAATCAGCCCCAGCATTTT. It yields the protein CASLLGGQGINQPQHF. The whole variable domain, remainder taken from reference TRBV28 and TRBJ1-5, is DVKVTQSSRYLVKRTGEKVFLECVQDMDHENMFWYRQDPGLGLRLIYFSYDVKMKEKGDIPEGYSVSREKKERFSLILESASTNQTSMYLCASLLGGQGINQPQHFGDGTRLSIL.

Within the sample, this clonotype is medium-sized. CDR3 protein: CASSSGPSSEQYF. In nucleotides, the CDR3 is TGTGCCAGCAGTTCCGGGCCCTCGAGTGAGCAGTACTTC. This rearrangement joins TRBV12-3 or TRBV12-4 to TRBJ2-7; D unresolved. Trimming stripped 4 bases from V and 7 bases from J, with 14 bases between. CDR3 length equals 13 residues.

The chain uses TRBV27 and TRBJ2-2; 8 bases align to TRBD1. This CDR3 region has 14 residues. The V segment lost 6 bases and the J segment 1 base; nucleotides outside the gene matches: 1. CDR1 is MNHEY, CDR2 SMNVEV, per germline (reference sequence). This CDR3 reads CASRGTGNTGELFF. CDR3 coding DNA: TGTGCCAGCAGGGGGACAGGGAACACCGGGGAGCTGTTTTTT.

In this sample, this clonotype turned up many times. The J gene is TRBJ2-5, the V gene TRBV7-3; D assignment may be TRBD1 or TRBD2 (7 bases each). The CDR3 is 15 amino acids. Trimming left V 5 bases short and J 5 bases short, with 18 bases between. Germline loops: CDR1 SGHTA, CDR2 FQGTGA. The chain's CDR3 is CASSQGGAGKETQYF. CDR3 in DNA: TGTGCCAGCAGCCAGGGGGGGGCCGGGAAGGAGACCCAGTACTTC.

The chain links TRBV9 to TRBJ1-1; TRBD1 might be the D (6 bases). Germline assignment: CDR1 SGDLS and CDR2 YYNGEE. V was clipped by 4 bases and J by 4 bases, with 11 bases between them. This CDR3 is 13 amino acids long. CDR3 protein: CASSPRTVTEAFF. CDR3 bases: TGTGCCAGCAGCCCCCGGACAGTCACTGAAGCTTTCTTT.

This chain joins TRBV6-2 or TRBV6-3 and TRBJ1-1; D is unresolved. Germline lookup yields CDR1 MNHEY and CDR2 SVGEGT. CDR3 length: 11 amino acids. V was clipped by 3 bases and J by 7 bases, with 6 bases between them. The CDR3 is CASSYGSEAFF. CDR3 in DNA: TGTGCCAGCAGTTATGGGAGTGAAGCTTTCTTT.

This CDR3 is CSANPGIPEGAKNIQYF. CDR3 bases: TGCAGTGCTAACCCCGGGATCCCTGAGGGGGCCAAAAACATTCAGTACTTC. This rearrangement joins TRBV20-1 to TRBJ2-4; D possibly matches TRBD1 or TRBD2 (5 bases each). From germline, CDR1 is DFQATT and CDR2 SNEGSKA (reference sequence). The CDR3 runs to 17 residues. V lost 4 bases and J 1 base, leaving 20 bases between the germline ends.

The rearrangement joins TRBV7-2 to TRBJ2-3; TRBD1 is a possible D gene (5 bases). V gave up 1 base and J gave up 3 bases, with 8 bases separating them. The length of the CDR3 is 14 residues. From germline, CDR1 is SGHTA and CDR2 FQGNSA. The CDR3 is CASSLVTGTDTQYF. For the CDR3, the DNA is TGTGCCAGCAGCTTAGTTACAGGTACAGATACGCAGTATTTT. The entire variable domain, with the rest obtained from reference TRBV7-2 and TRBJ2-3, is as follows: GAGVSQSPSNKVTEKGKDVELRCDPISGHTALYWYRQSLGQGLEFLIYFQGNSAPDKSGLPSDRFSAERTGGSVSTLTIQRTQQEDSAVYLCASSLVTGTDTQYFGPGTRLTVL.

Of note for this clonotype: The junction differs from germline at one of its ends, possibly a read error. The chain joins TRBV27 to TRBJ2-3; perhaps TRBD1 as D (6 bases). The germline V gene encodes CDR1 MNHEY and CDR2 SMNVEV (reference sequence). The length of the CDR3 is 14 residues. The CDR3 bases are TGTACCAGCACCACCCGCACAGGGTTGGATACGCAGTATTTT. Protein: CTSTTRTGLDTQYF.

The chain joins TRBV5-8 to TRBJ2-4; 9 bases agree with TRBD1. CDR1 is SGHTS and CDR2 is YDEGEE in the germline V gene. The CDR3 is 17 residues long. The junction had 8 bases not matched to a gene; V was cut back by 3 bases and J by 1 base. CDR3 DNA sequence: TGTGCCAGCAGCTCCGGACAGGGGAGTATTGCCAAAAACATTCAGTACTTC. It codes for CASSSGQGSIAKNIQYF.

This chain connects TRBV20-1 to TRBJ2-7, with D perhaps matching TRBD2 (5 bases). Germline CDR1 DFQATT, CDR2 SNEGSKA (reference sequence). The CDR3 has 13 residues. With 0 bases removed from V and 4 bases from J, the gap between germline ends came to 10 bases. CDR3: CSARDSRTYEQYF. In DNA, the CDR3 is TGCAGTGCTAGAGATAGTAGGACTTACGAGCAGTACTTC.

About this clonotype: No conserved phenylalanine or tryptophan is present at the end of the CDR3, so a read error is the likely explanation. The chain recombines TRBV5-6 with TRBJ1-6; 7 bases are a match to TRBD1. Unmatched junction bases numbered 8, after V lost 2 bases and J lost 0 bases. The germline V gene has CDR1 SGHDT and CDR2 YYEEEE. CDR3 size: 18 residues. The CDR3 DNA follows: TGTGCCAGCAGCTTCGGCAGGGGGGGCAGCTCCTATAATTCACCCCTCCACTGT. Translating it yields CASSFGRGGSSYNSPLHC.

The table lists this clonotype with many counts. As DNA, the CDR3 is TGTGCCAGCAGTTACTCGCGCTACAATGAGCAGTTCTTC. This sequence encodes CASSYSRYNEQFF. This rearrangement joins TRBV6-5 to TRBJ2-1; D remains ambiguous. The length of the CDR3 is 13 residues. V was shortened by 0 bases and J by 3 bases, with 3 bases between the two germline ends. Germline V gives CDR1 MNHEY, CDR2 SVGAGI.